This is a list of T cell receptor beta chains from one sample in a study of T cells in Graves' hyperthyroidism and ophthalmopathy. Each CDR3 protein gets one entry after TCRdb re-called the multiplex PCR reads with MiXCR. The top ten hold over 15% of the sample, which has around 700,000 distinct CDR3 sequences, 18% seen once. The material sequenced was blood. The receptors stem from a woman in her forties or fifties with Graves' hyperthyroidism that later progressed to Graves' ophthalmopathy. Each CDR3 is given with its conserved first and last residue. A D gene is named only where the DNA matches it firmly. The listing skips clone size in some rows; elsewhere it reads once, few, many or a size class.

J gene | V gene | D gene | CDR3 length | clone size | CDR3 protein | CDR3 DNA
TRBJ2-3 | TRBV11-2 | TRBD2 | 16 | once | CASSLVLAGGLDTQYF | TGTGCCAGCAGCCTAGTACTAGCGGGGGGTTTAGATACGCAGTATTTT
TRBJ2-7 | TRBV11-1 | NA | 13 | many | CASSPDVGYEQYF | TGTGCCAGCAGCCCGGACGTCGGTTACGAGCAGTACTTC
TRBJ1-2 | TRBV18 | NA | 13 | many | CASSSTQVGGYTF | TGTGCCAGCTCATCCACCCAGGTGGGAGGCTACACCTTC
TRBJ1-2 | TRBV15 | NA | 12 | NA | CATSRRGEGYTF | TGTGCCACCAGCAGGAGGGGCGAGGGCTACACCTTC
TRBJ2-3 | TRBV20-1 | NA | 14 | many | CSASLTGSRDTQYF | TGCAGTGCTAGTCTCACAGGGAGTAGAGATACGCAGTATTTT
TRBJ1-4 | TRBV7-9 | NA | 15 | NA | CASSFRDYEGEKLFF | TGTGCCAGCAGCTTCCGGGATTACGAGGGGGAAAAACTGTTTTTT
TRBJ2-4 | TRBV5-1 | TRBD1 | 16 | NA | CASSTGQILAKNIQYF | TGCGCCAGCAGCACGGGACAGATACTAGCCAAAAACATTCAGTACTTC
TRBJ1-1 | TRBV11-1 | NA | 13 | many | CASRPTGNTEAFF | TGTGCCAGCAGACCCACAGGGAACACTGAAGCTTTCTTT
TRBJ1-4 | TRBV5-1 | NA | 15 | few | CASSLDYTPTEKLFF | TGCGCCAGCAGCTTGGATTACACTCCGACTGAAAAACTGTTTTTT
TRBJ1-5 | TRBV18 | TRBD1 | 14 | NA | CASSPPTGGQPQHF | TGTGCCAGCTCACCGCCGACAGGGGGTCAGCCCCAGCATTTT
TRBJ2-2 | TRBV20-1 | NA | 17 | few | CSARDPSRTTNTGELFF | TGCAGTGCTAGAGATCCTTCTCGGACTACTAACACCGGGGAGCTGTTTTTT
TRBJ2-6 | TRBV7-9 | TRBD1 | 15 | NA | CASSWGQSGANVLTF | TGTGCCAGCAGCTGGGGACAGTCTGGGGCCAACGTCCTGACTTTC